A single sample is the source of the 6 T cell receptor beta chains below, sequenced in a study of beta chain features in type 1 diabetes. As every portion of the isolated RNA was reverse transcribed, the sequencing read expressed TCRB transcripts. Profiled with immunoSEQ multiplex PCR; TCRdb holds only in-frame clones, not every one. The table lists more than 120,000 clones, about 9.4% of them singletons, with roughly 1.3% in the top ten. Sequencing input: naive CD4+ T cells from blood. The source of these receptors is a young man in good health.

This clone was recorded a few times. One junction end disagrees with the germline gene, perhaps due to a read error. The chain is built from TRBV6-1 and TRBJ2-7, with 16 bases aligning to TRBD2. The CDR3 contains 16 residues. Germline V gene sequence: CDR1 MNHNS, CDR2 SASEGT. The DNA of the CDR3 is TGTGCCAGCAGTGGTTCCGGGACTAGCGGGGGGGCCGGCTTTTGCTTC. Protein: CASSGSGTSGGAGFCF.

The J gene is TRBJ1-1, the V gene TRBV25-1; 8 bases map to TRBD1. With V trimmed by 4 bases and J by 4 bases, 8 bases remained unmatched. The CDR3 loop spans 15 amino acids. Germline V gene sequence: CDR1 MGHDK, CDR2 SYGVNS. The CDR3 DNA sequence: TGTGCCAGCAGTGTGACAGGGGTGTTTGGCACTGAAGCTTTCTTT. Translating gives CASSVTGVFGTEAFF.

This sequence joins TRBV19 and TRBJ2-2; weak D call: TRBD2 (5 bases). CDR3 size: 15 residues. Trimming removed 1 base from V and 3 bases from J, with 9 bases in between. The germline V gene has CDR1 LNHDA and CDR2 SQIVND (reference sequence). CDR3 loop: CASSIVGVDTGELFF. As DNA, the CDR3 is TGTGCCAGTAGTATAGTCGGGGTGGACACCGGGGAGCTGTTTTTT.

This clone came up a few times. The chain uses TRBV11-2 and TRBJ2-5, with a tentative D call TRBD2 (5 bases). The germline gives CDR1 SGHAT, CDR2 FQNNGV. The CDR3 totals 15 residues. V was clipped by 2 bases and J by 5 bases, with 15 bases between them. The CDR3 protein is CASSLFLGPSETQYF. CDR3 in DNA: TGTGCCAGCAGCTTATTTTTGGGCCCTAGCGAGACCCAGTACTTC.

This clone was found a few times. The chain recombines TRBV5-1 with TRBJ2-7, with 7 positions matching TRBD1. The trim removed 4 bases at V and 0 bases at J, leaving 7 bases unmatched. The CDR3 runs 15 residues. Germline-derived CDR1 and CDR2 are SGHRS and YFSETQ. The CDR3 sequence is CASSPRQGSSYEQYF. The CDR3 DNA reads TGCGCCAGCAGCCCCCGACAGGGTAGCTCCTACGAGCAGTACTTC.

The chain couples TRBV7-2 to TRBJ2-7; 9 positions match TRBD2. Trimming at V came to 5 bases and at J to 2 bases, leaving 7 bases not matched to a gene. Germline CDR1 SGHTA, CDR2 FQGNSA. The CDR3 contains 15 residues. The CDR3 DNA reads TGTGCCAGCAGCGGAGGCGGCGGGGGGGCCTACGAGCAGTACTTC. Translated: CASSGGGGGAYEQYF.